Included here is one T cell receptor beta chain sequence, with context. The sample carries other DNA sequences with the same CDR3. Libraries were prepared by immunoSEQ multiplex PCR; TCRdb keeps only in-frame clonotypes and omits some of them. The table lists 130,000 to 150,000 clones, over 85% of them singletons, with roughly 10% in the top ten. This entry comes from a study of control samples from healthy donors and cancer patients. Germline lookup yields CDR1 MNHEY and CDR2 SVGAGI. V gave up 5 bases and J gave up 7 bases, with 6 bases separating them. This CDR3 has 11 residues. Input material: blood. This receptor was identified in a man aged 25 to 40 in good health. The rearrangement uses TRBV6-5 and TRBJ2-1; D not resolved. In nucleotides, the CDR3 is TGTGCCAGCAGTCTGAGGAATGAGCAGTTCTTC. It is translated as CASSLRNEQFF.